A selection of T cell receptor beta chains follows, all from one sample in a study of cytotoxic CD8 clonotypes in ibrutinib-treated CLL. TCRdb keeps only in-frame clones here, not all; method: immunoSEQ multiplex PCR. Of 15,000 to 20,000 clones listed, approximately 67% are singletons. Sequencing used PBMCs, obtained before ibrutinib treatment. Every receptor here comes from a human donor with chronic lymphocytic leukemia. CDR3s include the opening cysteine and the closing phenylalanine or tryptophan.

CDR3 protein,V gene,J gene
CASGGAVTTDTQYF,TRBV9,TRBJ2-3
CAGSDSNQPQHF,TRBV30,TRBJ1-5
CASSPRAAQGNQPQHF,TRBV18,TRBJ1-5
CASTRSEVGNTEAFF,TRBV9,TRBJ1-1
CSASLTYEQYF,TRBV20-1,TRBJ2-7
CASSYFRDSNEQYF,TRBV6-5,TRBJ2-7
CASSPTGSGNEQFF,TRBV6-1,TRBJ2-1
CASRVPIGQGRGEQYF,TRBV2,TRBJ2-7
CASSQGVNTEAFF,TRBV5-1,TRBJ1-1
CASSEMGGRSFEQYF,TRBV6-1,TRBJ2-7